This T cell receptor beta chain was sequenced in a study of CXCR3-negative and CXCR3-positive naive CD8 T cells. General study findings and limits: Naive cells used TRBV-TRBJ genes in much the same way whether CXCR3-negative or CXCR3-positive; memory cells did not.

The libraries of TRB cDNA were prepared using 5' RACE with UMI labels. TCRdb re-called the 5' RACE reads; every CDR3 protein appears as one record, without DNA. This table holds 45,000 to 60,000 distinct CDR3 sequences. This CDR3 has 11 residues. Germline CDR1 is SQVTM and CDR2 is ANQGSEA. About this clonotype: Its specificity is unknown.

The chain joins TRBV29-1 to TRBJ2-5. Sequences were obtained from memory CD8+ T cells from blood. The origin of this receptor is a human donor in good health. Some clones in this sample may be carry-over from other donors' samples. CDR3 loop: CSVDGGETQYF.